This T cell receptor beta chain was captured in a study of control samples from healthy donors and cancer patients. Profiled with immunoSEQ multiplex PCR; TCRdb holds only in-frame clones, not every one. The sample has about 35,000 clones, approximately 86% seen once. Trimming pared 4 bases from V and 0 bases from J, leaving 7 bases between. Looked up from germline, CDR1 is SGHDN and CDR2 is FVKESK. This CDR3 region has 13 residues. The sample was PBMCs. This clonotype was sampled from a woman aged 40 to 50 with lung cancer. The chain recombines TRBV14 with TRBJ2-7; D gene ambiguous. As DNA, the CDR3 is TGTGCCAGCAGCCTACCGAACTCCTACGAGCAGTACTTC. Its translation is CASSLPNSYEQYF. The full variable domain, rest sourced from reference TRBV14 and TRBJ2-7, is EAGVTQFPSHSVIEKGQTVTLRCDPISGHDNLYWYRRVMGKEIKFLLHFVKESKQDESGMPNNRFLAERTGGTYSTLKVQPAELEDSGVYFCASSLPNSYEQYFGPGTRLTVT.